The rows below give T cell receptor beta chains drawn from one sample of a study of blood T cell repertoires in COVID-19. Sequenced by immunoSEQ multiplex PCR; TCRdb stores in-frame clones only, minus some. The data show hundreds of thousands of clones, about four fifths seen once. Sequencing input: PBMCs or T cells enriched from blood (not recorded which). These receptors were obtained from a woman in her forties or fifties who had been exposed to COVID-19. Both conserved end residues are part of each CDR3. D genes are given only for firm matches. Clone size is given for some rows only: seen once, a few or many times, or a class if the clone is expanded.

V: TRBV19
size: .
D: .
J: TRBJ2-5
DNA: TGTGCCAGTAGGCTTACCGGGACTTATCAAGAGACCCAGTACTTC
CDR3: CASRLTGTYQETQYF

V: TRBV3-1/TRBV3-2
size: once
D: .
J: TRBJ2-3
DNA: TGTGCCAGCAGCCAACAGGCTCCCACAGATACGCAGTATTTT
CDR3: CASSQQAPTDTQYF

V: TRBV6-5
size: many
D: .
J: TRBJ1-1
DNA: TGTGCCAGCAGACCCCCGGGAAGCAACACTGAAGCTTTCTTT
CDR3: CASRPPGSNTEAFF

V: TRBV11-2
size: .
D: .
J: TRBJ1-2
DNA: TGTGCCAGCAGCTTAGACGCTTGGTCGGGAGGCTACACCTTC
CDR3: CASSLDAWSGGYTF

V: TRBV27
size: .
D: .
J: TRBJ2-7
DNA: TGTGCCAGCAGTTTAAGGGACACCGGGGCTTACGAGCAGTACTTC
CDR3: CASSLRDTGAYEQYF

V: TRBV4-3
size: .
D: .
J: TRBJ1-2
DNA: TGCGCCAGCAGCCAAGATCGTAACCACTATTTAGGCTACACCTTC
CDR3: CASSQDRNHYLGYTF

V: TRBV19
size: .
D: TRBD2
J: TRBJ2-1
DNA: TGTGCCACCACCTGGACAGCGGGAGACAATGAGCAGTTCTTC
CDR3: CATTWTAGDNEQFF

V: TRBV5-5
size: medium-sized
D: .
J: TRBJ1-3
DNA: TGTGCCAGCAGCCCCGGCCACAGAAATTCAAACACCATATATTTT
CDR3: CASSPGHRNSNTIYF

V: TRBV27
size: .
D: .
J: TRBJ2-5
DNA: TGTGCCAGCAGCCGCCGGTACCAAGAGACCCAGTACTTC
CDR3: CASSRRYQETQYF

V: TRBV28
size: .
D: .
J: TRBJ1-5
DNA: TGTGCCACCCTGGCGGGGAATCAGCCCCAGCATTTT
CDR3: CATLAGNQPQHF

V: TRBV20-1
size: .
D: .
J: TRBJ2-1
DNA: TGCAGTGCTAGTATAGACAATGAGCAGTTCTTC
CDR3: CSASIDNEQFF

V: TRBV5-4
size: .
D: .
J: TRBJ2-5
DNA: TGTGCCAGCAGCCAAGACAGAAGTGGGACCCAGTACTTC
CDR3: CASSQDRSGTQYF

V: TRBV19
size: few
D: TRBD1
J: TRBJ1-5
DNA: TGTGCCAGTAGTATATCCTGGACAGGGGGCTTGCGACAGCCCCAGCATTTT
CDR3: CASSISWTGGLRQPQHF

V: TRBV10-3
size: .
D: .
J: TRBJ2-3
DNA: TGTGCCATCAGTGAGGGGGGGTACACAGATACGCAGTATTTT
CDR3: CAISEGGYTDTQYF

V: TRBV9
size: few
D: .
J: TRBJ1-2
DNA: TGTGCCAGCAGGAGTAGCTCCGGCTACACCTTC
CDR3: CASRSSSGYTF

V: TRBV7-9
size: .
D: TRBD2
J: TRBJ2-3
DNA: TGTGCCAGCAGCCGTCCCCTAGCGGGGAGCACAGATACGCAGTATTTT
CDR3: CASSRPLAGSTDTQYF

V: TRBV11-2
size: .
D: TRBD2
J: TRBJ2-3
DNA: TGTGCCAGCAGCTTAGATTATCGCGGGGGTACGAGGGCAGATACGCAGTATTTT
CDR3: CASSLDYRGGTRADTQYF

V: TRBV14
size: .
D: .
J: TRBJ2-6
DNA: TGTGCCAGCACCGGGATCGGGGGGCCTGGGGCCAACGTCCTGACTTTC
CDR3: CASTGIGGPGANVLTF

V: TRBV7-9
size: .
D: TRBD2
J: TRBJ2-1
DNA: TGTGCCAGCAGTCCTAGCGGGGGGGCGCACAATGAGCAGTTCTTC
CDR3: CASSPSGGAHNEQFF

V: TRBV7-8
size: .
D: .
J: TRBJ1-5
DNA: TGTGCCAGCAGCTTGGGGCACAGGGAGAAAATCCGTCAGCCCCAGCATTTT
CDR3: CASSLGHREKIRQPQHF

V: TRBV16
size: .
D: .
J: TRBJ2-3
DNA: TGTGCCAGCAGCCAATCAGGGGCAGATACGCAGTATTTT
CDR3: CASSQSGADTQYF

V: TRBV9
size: .
D: TRBD1
J: TRBJ1-2
DNA: TGTGCCAGCAGCGTAGACAGGGGTGGCTACACCTTC
CDR3: CASSVDRGGYTF

V: TRBV2
size: .
D: TRBD1
J: TRBJ1-3
DNA: TGTGCCAGCAGTAAAGGATTGGGGACAGCTGGAAACACCATATATTTT
CDR3: CASSKGLGTAGNTIYF

V: TRBV5-6
size: .
D: TRBD1
J: TRBJ1-2
DNA: TGTGCCAGCAGCCAACCCGGGACAGGGAGTACCAGCTACACCTTC
CDR3: CASSQPGTGSTSYTF

V: TRBV12-3/TRBV12-4
size: once
D: .
J: TRBJ2-5
DNA: TGTGCCAGCAGTCCCCCTAATCAAGAGACCCAGTACTTC
CDR3: CASSPPNQETQYF

V: TRBV3-1/TRBV3-2
size: .
D: .
J: TRBJ2-2
DNA: TGTGCCAGCCGGACAGCGCGAAACACCGGGGAGCTGTTTTTT
CDR3: CASRTARNTGELFF

V: TRBV6-4
size: .
D: TRBD2
J: TRBJ2-2
DNA: TGTGCCAGCAGTGCCACTGGACTAGCGGGTGCGCTCCCCGGGGAGCTGTTTTTT
CDR3: CASSATGLAGALPGELFF

V: TRBV7-9
size: .
D: TRBD1
J: TRBJ2-2
DNA: TGTGCCAGCAGCTTCAATATCGAAACAGGGGGGACCGGGGAGCTGTTTTTT
CDR3: CASSFNIETGGTGELFF

V: TRBV29-1
size: .
D: .
J: TRBJ2-1
DNA: TGCAGCGTTGAGGAGGGGCCGCAATACAATGAGCAGTTCTTC
CDR3: CSVEEGPQYNEQFF

V: TRBV5-5
size: .
D: .
J: TRBJ1-2
DNA: TGTGCCAGCAGCTTGTCGGGGACATCCTACTCTGGCTACACCTTC
CDR3: CASSLSGTSYSGYTF

V: TRBV27
size: few
D: .
J: TRBJ1-1
DNA: TGTGCCAGCAGTTGGGGCAGGGGTCTAGCGAACACTGAAGCTTTCTTT
CDR3: CASSWGRGLANTEAFF

V: TRBV30
size: .
D: .
J: TRBJ2-5
DNA: TGTGCCTGGAGTGTAGGGGGACCCCAAGAGACCCAGTACTTC
CDR3: CAWSVGGPQETQYF

V: TRBV10-3
size: .
D: .
J: TRBJ1-6
DNA: TGTGCCATCAGTGAGTCGAGCGGTCCCTCCTATAATTCACCCCTCCACTTT
CDR3: CAISESSGPSYNSPLHF